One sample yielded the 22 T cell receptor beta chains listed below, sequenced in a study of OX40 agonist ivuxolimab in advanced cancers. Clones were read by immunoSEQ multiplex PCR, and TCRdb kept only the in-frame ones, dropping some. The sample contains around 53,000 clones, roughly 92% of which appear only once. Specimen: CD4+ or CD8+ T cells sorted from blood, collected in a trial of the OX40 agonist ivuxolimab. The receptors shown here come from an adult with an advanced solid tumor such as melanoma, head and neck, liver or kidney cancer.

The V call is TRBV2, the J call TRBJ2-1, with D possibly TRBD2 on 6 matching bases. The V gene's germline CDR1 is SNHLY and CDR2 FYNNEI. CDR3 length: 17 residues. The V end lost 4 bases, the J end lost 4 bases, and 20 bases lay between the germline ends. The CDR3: CASSVVGSGSIYNEQFF. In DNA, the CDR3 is TGTGCCAGCAGTGTGGTCGGTAGCGGATCAATTTACAATGAGCAGTTCTTC.

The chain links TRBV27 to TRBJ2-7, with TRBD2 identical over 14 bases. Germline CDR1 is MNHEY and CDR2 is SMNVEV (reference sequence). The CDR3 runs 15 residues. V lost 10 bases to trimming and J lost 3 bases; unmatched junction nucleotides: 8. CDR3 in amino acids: CATRLAGGAFYEQYF. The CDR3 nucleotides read TGTGCCACCCGACTAGCGGGAGGGGCCTTCTACGAGCAGTACTTC.

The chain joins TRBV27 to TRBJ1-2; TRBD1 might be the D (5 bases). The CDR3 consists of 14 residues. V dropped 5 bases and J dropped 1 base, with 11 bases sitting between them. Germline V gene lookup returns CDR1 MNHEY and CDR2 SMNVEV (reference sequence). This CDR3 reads CASSPLGGNYGYTF. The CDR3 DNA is TGTGCCAGCAGTCCCCTGGGGGGTAACTATGGCTACACCTTC.

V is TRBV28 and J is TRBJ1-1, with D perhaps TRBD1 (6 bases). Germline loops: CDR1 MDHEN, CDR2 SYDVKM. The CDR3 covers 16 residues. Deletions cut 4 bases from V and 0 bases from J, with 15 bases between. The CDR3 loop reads CASSSGAGEMNTEAFF. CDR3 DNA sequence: TGTGCCAGCAGTTCCGGGGCAGGGGAAATGAACACTGAAGCTTTCTTT.

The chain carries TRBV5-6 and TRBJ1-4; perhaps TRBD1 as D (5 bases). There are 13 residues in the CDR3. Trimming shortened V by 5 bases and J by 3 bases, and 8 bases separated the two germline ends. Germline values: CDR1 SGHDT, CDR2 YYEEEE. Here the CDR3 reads CASRDSPNEKLFF. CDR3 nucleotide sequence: TGTGCCAGCAGAGACAGCCCTAATGAAAAACTGTTTTTT.

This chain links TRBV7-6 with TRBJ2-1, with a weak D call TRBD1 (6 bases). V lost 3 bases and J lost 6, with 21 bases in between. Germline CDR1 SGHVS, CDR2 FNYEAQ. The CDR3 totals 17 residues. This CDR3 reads CASSFYGDPGQINEQFF. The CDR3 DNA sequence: TGTGCCAGCAGCTTTTACGGAGATCCGGGACAAATCAATGAGCAGTTCTTC. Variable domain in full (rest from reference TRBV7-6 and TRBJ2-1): GAGVSQSPRYKVTKRGQDVALRCDPISGHVSLYWYRQALGQGPEFLTYFNYEAQQDKSGLPNDRFSAERPEGSISTLTIQRTEQRDSAMYRCASSFYGDPGQINEQFFGPGTRLTVL.

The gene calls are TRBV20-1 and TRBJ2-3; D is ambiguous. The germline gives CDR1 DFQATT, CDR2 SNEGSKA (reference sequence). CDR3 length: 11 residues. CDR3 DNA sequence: TGCAGCCCACAATCCACAGATACGCAGTATTTT. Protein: CSPQSTDTQYF.

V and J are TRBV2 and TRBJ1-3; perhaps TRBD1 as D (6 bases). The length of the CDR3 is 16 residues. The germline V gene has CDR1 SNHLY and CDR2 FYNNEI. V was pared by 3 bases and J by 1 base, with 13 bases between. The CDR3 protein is CASSEAFRGSGNTIYF. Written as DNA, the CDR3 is TGTGCCAGCAGTGAGGCCTTTAGGGGGTCTGGAAACACCATATATTTT.

The CDR3 spells CASSPTTGYEQYF. CDR3 nucleotides: TGTGCCAGCAGCCCGACGACAGGGTACGAGCAGTACTTC. The rearrangement links TRBV5-8 to TRBJ2-7; 7 bases map to TRBD1. The CDR3 totals 13 residues. Germline lookup yields CDR1 SGHTS and CDR2 YDEGEE. With 4 bases clipped from V and 4 bases from J, the junction kept 5 bases outside the gene matches.

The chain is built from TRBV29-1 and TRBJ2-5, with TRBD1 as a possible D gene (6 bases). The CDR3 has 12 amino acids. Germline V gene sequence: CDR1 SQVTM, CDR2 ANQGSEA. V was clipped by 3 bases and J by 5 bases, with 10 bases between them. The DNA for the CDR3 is TGCAGCGTTGATAGGCAGGGGGAGACCCAGTACTTC. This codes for CSVDRQGETQYF.

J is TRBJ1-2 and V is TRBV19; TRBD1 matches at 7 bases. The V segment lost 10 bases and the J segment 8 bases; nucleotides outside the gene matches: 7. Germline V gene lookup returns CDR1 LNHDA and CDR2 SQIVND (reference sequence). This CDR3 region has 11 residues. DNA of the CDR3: TGTGCCACCGATACAGGGGCCGGCTACACCTTC. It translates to CATDTGAGYTF.

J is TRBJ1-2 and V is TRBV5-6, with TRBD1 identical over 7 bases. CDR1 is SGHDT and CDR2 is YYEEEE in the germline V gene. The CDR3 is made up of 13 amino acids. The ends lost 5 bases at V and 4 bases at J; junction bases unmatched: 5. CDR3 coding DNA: TGTGCCAGCAGTTCGACAGGGACCTATGGCTACACCTTC. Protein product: CASSSTGTYGYTF.

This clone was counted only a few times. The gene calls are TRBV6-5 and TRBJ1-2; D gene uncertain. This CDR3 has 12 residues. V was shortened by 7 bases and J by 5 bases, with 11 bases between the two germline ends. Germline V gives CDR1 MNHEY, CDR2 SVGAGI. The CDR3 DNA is TGTGCCAGCACCTTGGGAGGATATGGCTACACCTTC. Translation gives CASTLGGYGYTF.

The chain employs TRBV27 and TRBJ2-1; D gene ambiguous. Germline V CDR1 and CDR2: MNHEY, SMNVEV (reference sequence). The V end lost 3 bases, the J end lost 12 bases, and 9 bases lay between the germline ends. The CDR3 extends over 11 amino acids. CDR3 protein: CASSFGLGQFF. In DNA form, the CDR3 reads TGTGCCAGCAGTTTCGGGCTTGGGCAGTTCTTC.

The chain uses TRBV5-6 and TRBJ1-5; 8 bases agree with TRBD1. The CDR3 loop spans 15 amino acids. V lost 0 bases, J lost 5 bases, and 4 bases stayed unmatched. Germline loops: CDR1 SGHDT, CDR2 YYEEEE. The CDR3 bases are TGTGCCAGCAGCTTGGGGACAGGGTATGATCAGCCCCAGCATTTT. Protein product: CASSLGTGYDQPQHF. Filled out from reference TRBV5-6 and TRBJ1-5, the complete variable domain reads DAGVTQSPTHLIKTRGQQVTLRCSPKSGHDTVSWYQQALGQGPQFIFQYYEEEERQRGNFPDRFSGHQFPNYSSELNVNALLLGDSALYLCASSLGTGYDQPQHFGDGTRLSIL.

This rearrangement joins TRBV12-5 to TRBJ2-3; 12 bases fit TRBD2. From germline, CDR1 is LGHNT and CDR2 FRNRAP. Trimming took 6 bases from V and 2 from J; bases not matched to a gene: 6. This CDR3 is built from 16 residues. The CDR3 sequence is CASGTTSGGYTDTQYF. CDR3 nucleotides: TGTGCTAGTGGCACGACTAGCGGGGGATACACAGATACGCAGTATTTT.

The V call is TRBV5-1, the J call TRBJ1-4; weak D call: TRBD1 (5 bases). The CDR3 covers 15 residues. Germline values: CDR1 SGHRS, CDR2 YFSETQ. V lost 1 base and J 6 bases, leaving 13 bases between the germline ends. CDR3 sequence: CASSLFPGAHEKLFF. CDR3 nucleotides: TGCGCCAGCAGCTTGTTCCCCGGGGCCCATGAAAAACTGTTTTTT.

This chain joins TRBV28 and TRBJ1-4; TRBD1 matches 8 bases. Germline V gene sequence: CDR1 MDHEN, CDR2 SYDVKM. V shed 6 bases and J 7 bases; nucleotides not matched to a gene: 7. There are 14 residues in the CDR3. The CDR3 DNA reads TGTGCCAGCAGCCACGACAGGGGTACTGAAAAACTGTTTTTT. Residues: CASSHDRGTEKLFF.

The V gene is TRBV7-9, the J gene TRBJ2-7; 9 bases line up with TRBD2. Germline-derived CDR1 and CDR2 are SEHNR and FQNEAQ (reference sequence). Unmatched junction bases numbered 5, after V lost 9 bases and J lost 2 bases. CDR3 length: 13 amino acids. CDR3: CASASGTPYEQYF. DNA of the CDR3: TGTGCCAGTGCTAGCGGGACCCCCTACGAGCAGTACTTC.

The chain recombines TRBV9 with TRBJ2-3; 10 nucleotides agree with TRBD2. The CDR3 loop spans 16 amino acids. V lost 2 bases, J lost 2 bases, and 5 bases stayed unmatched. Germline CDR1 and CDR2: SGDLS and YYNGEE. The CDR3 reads CASSVSGRRATDTQYF. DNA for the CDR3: TGTGCCAGCAGCGTTAGCGGGAGGAGGGCCACAGATACGCAGTATTTT.

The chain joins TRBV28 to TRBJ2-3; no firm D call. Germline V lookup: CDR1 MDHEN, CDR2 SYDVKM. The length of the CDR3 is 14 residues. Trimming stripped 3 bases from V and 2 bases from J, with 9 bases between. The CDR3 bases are TGTGCCAGCAGTTTCGTCCGATCCACAGATACGCAGTATTTT. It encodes CASSFVRSTDTQYF.

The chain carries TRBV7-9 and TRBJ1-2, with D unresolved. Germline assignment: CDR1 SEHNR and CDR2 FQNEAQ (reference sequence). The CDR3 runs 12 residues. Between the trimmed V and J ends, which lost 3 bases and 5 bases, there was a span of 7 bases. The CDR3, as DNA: TGTGCCAGCAGCTTTGGTGAATATGGCTACACCTTC. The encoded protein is CASSFGEYGYTF.